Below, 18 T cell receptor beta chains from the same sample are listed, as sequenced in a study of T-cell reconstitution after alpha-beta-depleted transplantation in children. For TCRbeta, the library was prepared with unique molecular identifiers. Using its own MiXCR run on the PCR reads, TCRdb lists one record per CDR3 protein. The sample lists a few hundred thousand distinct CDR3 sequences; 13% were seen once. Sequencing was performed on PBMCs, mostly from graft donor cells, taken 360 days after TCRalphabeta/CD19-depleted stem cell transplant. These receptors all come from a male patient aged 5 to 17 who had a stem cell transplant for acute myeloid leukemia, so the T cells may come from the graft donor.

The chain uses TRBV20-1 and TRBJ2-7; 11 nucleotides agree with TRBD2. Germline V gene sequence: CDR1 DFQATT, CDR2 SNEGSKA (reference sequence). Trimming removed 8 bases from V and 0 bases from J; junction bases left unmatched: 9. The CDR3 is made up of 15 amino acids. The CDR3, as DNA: TGCAGTAAACTAGCGGGAGTATTCCCCTCCTACGAGCAGTACTTC. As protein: CSKLAGVFPSYEQYF.

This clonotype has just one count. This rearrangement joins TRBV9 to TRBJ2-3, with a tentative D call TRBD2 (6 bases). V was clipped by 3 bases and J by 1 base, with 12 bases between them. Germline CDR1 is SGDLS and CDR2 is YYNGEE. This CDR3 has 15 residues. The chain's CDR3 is CASSAGLWGTDTQYF. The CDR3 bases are TGTGCCAGCAGCGCCGGACTATGGGGCACAGATACGCAGTATTTT.

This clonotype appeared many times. CDR3 residues: CASSQEQGVTGELFF. The CDR3 nucleotides are TGTGCCAGCAGCCAAGAACAGGGGGTCACCGGGGAGCTGTTTTTT. This rearrangement joins TRBV4-2 to TRBJ2-2, with TRBD1 matching 8 bases. V lost 0 bases to trimming and J lost 4 bases; unmatched junction nucleotides: 1. The CDR3 totals 15 residues. Germline V lookup: CDR1 LGHNA, CDR2 YNFKEQ.

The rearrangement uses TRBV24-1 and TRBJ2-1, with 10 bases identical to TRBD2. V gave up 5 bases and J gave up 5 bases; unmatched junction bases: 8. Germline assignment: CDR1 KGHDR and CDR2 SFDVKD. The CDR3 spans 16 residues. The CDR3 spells CATSAFRSGGDNEQFF. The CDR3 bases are TGTGCCACCAGTGCCTTTAGGAGCGGGGGGGACAATGAGCAGTTCTTC.

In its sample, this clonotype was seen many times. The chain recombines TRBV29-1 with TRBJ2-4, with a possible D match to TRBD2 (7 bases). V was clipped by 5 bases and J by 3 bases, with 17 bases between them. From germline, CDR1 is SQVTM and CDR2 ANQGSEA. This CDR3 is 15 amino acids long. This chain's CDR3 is CSVWKGGGGKNIQYF. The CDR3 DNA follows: TGCAGCGTTTGGAAAGGAGGGGGGGGCAAAAACATTCAGTACTTC. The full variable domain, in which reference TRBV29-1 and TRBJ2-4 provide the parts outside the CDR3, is SAVISQKPSRDICQRGTSLTIQCQVDSQVTMMFWYRQQPGQSLTLIATANQGSEATYESGFVIDKFPISRPNLTFSTLTVSNMSPEDSSIYLCSVWKGGGGKNIQYFGAGTRLSVL.

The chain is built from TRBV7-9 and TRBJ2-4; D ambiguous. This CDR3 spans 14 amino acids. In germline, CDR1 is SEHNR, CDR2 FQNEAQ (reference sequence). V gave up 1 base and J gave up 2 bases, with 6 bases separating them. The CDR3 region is CASSLGGSKNIQYF. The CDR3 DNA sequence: TGTGCCAGCAGCTTAGGCGGCTCCAAAAACATTCAGTACTTC.

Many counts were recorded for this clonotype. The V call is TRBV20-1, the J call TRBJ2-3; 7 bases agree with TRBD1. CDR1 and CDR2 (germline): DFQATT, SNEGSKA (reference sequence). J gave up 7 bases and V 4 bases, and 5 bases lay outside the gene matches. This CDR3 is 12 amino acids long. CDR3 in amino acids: CSATRQGYTQYF. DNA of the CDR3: TGCAGTGCTACCCGACAGGGATATACGCAGTATTTT.

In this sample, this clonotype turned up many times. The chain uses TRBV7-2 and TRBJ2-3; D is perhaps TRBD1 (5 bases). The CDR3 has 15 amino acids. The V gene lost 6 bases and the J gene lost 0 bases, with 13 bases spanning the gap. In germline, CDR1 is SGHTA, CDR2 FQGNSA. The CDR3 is CASSKGPTSTDTQYF. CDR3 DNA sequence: TGTGCCAGCAGTAAGGGGCCTACTAGCACAGATACGCAGTATTTT.

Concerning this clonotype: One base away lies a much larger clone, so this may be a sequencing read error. CDR3 residues: CASSQPSYEQYF. Written as DNA, the CDR3 is TGTGCCAGCAGCCAACCCTCCTACGAGCAGTACTTC. V gene TRBV4-2 combines with J gene TRBJ2-7; D not resolved. Germline lookup yields CDR1 LGHNA and CDR2 YNFKEQ. CDR3 length: 12 residues. Trimming cost V 2 bases and J 0 bases, with 2 bases left between them.

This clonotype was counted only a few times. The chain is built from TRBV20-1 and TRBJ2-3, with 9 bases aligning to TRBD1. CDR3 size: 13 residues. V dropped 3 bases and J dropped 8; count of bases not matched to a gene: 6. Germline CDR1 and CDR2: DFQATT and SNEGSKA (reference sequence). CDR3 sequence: CSARGQGRGTQYF. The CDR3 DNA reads TGCAGTGCTAGGGGACAGGGCCGGGGTACGCAGTATTTT.

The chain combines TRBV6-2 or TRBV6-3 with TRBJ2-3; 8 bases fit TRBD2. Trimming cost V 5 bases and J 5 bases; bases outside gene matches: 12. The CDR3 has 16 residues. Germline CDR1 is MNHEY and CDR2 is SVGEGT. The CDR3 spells CASSREGRRYGDTQYF. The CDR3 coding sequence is TGTGCCAGCAGTCGGGAGGGACGTCGCTACGGAGATACGCAGTATTTT.

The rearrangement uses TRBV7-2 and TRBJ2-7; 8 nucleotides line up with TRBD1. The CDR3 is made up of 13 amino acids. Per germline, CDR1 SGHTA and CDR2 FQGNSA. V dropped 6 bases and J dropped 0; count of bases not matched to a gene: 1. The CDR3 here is CASRDRVSYEQYF. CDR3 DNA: TGTGCCAGCAGGGACAGGGTCTCCTACGAGCAGTACTTC. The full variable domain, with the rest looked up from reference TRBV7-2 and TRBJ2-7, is GAGVSQSPSNKVTEKGKDVELRCDPISGHTALYWYRQSLGQGLEFLIYFQGNSAPDKSGLPSDRFSAERTGGSVSTLTIQRTQQEDSAVYLCASRDRVSYEQYFGPGTRLTVT.

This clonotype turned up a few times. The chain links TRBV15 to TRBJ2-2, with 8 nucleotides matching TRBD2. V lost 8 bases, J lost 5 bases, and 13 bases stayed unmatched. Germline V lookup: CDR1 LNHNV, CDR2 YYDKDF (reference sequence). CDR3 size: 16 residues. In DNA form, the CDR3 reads TGTGCCACCTCGGCCGGGAGGGCCATGAGGACCGGGGAGCTGTTTTTT. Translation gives CATSAGRAMRTGELFF.

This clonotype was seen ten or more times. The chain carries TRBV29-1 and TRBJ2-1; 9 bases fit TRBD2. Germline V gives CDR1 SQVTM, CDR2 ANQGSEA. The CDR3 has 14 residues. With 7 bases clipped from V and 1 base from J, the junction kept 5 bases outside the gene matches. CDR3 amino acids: CSGGLARSYNEQFF. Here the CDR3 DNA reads TGCAGCGGCGGACTAGCGAGATCCTACAATGAGCAGTTCTTC.

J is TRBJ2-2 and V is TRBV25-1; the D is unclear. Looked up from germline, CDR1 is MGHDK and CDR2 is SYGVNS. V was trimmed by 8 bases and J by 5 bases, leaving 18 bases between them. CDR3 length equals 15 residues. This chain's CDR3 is CASEPSRPRTGELFF. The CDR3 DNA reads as TGTGCCAGCGAACCGAGCCGGCCCCGGACCGGGGAGCTGTTTTTT.

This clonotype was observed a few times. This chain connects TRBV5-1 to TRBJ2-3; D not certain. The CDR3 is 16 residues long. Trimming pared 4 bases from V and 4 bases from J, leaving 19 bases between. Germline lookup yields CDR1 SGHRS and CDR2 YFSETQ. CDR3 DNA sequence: TGCGCCAGCAGCCAGCGTAGAATATCTGGTTCAGATACGCAGTATTTT. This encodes CASSQRRISGSDTQYF.

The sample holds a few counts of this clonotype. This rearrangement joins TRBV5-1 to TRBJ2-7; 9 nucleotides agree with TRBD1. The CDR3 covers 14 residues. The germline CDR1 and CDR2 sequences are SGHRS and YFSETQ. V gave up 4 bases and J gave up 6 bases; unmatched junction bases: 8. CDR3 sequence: CASSGPGQGIEQYF. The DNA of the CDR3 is TGCGCCAGCAGCGGACCGGGACAGGGTATCGAGCAGTACTTC.

CDR3 nucleotides: TGTGCCAGCAGTTATGCAGTCTGGGAAGAGACCCAGTACTTC. Its protein product is CASSYAVWEETQYF. The chain links TRBV6-5 to TRBJ2-5, with D hard to call. The CDR3 contains 14 residues. The ends were cut back, 3 bases at V and 3 bases at J, with 11 bases in the middle. Germline V lookup: CDR1 MNHEY, CDR2 SVGAGI.